This T cell receptor beta chain came from a study of beta chain bispecific antibodies for T cell cancers. Study-wide context: Surviving healthy donor T cells from leukemia-line and bispecific antibody cocultures were TRBV-sequenced for family depletion.

General observations from the study: Most targeted TRBV signal came from the leukemia cell line cells, not normal T cells.

MiXCR was run by TCRdb on the 5' RACE reads, yielding one entry per CDR3 protein. The profile shows about 8,800 distinct CDR3 sequences, less than 2.5% of them singletons. The germline V gene has CDR1 KGHSH and CDR2 LQKENI. This CDR3 is built from 12 residues. Trimming shortened V by 4 bases and J by 7 bases, and 11 bases separated the two germline ends. This clonotype was picked up many times. Its antigen remains unidentified. Expansion lasted 2 to 3 days, with either anti-CD3 antibody OKT3 or CD3/CD28 beads. Expanded T cells grew in IL-2 (approximately 95 IU/ml) plus IL-7 (roughly 5 ng/ml). The chain employs TRBV18 and TRBJ2-7; perhaps TRBD2 as D (5 bases). This receptor was obtained from a human donor in good health. Some clones in this sample may be carry-over from other donors' samples. Sequences were derived from T cells from a healthy donor cultured with Jurkat leukemia cells, sampled from a culture containing an anti-CD19 bispecific antibody. The chain's CDR3 is CASSQEGREQYF. The CDR3 coding sequence is TGTGCCAGCTCACAAGAAGGGAGAGAGCAGTACTTC.